What follows are 27 T cell receptor beta chains derived from one specimen sequenced in a study of CD8+ T cells in alopecia areata. cDNA prepared by RNA extraction and subsequent reverse transcription served as the template for sequencing. Only in-frame clones appear in the TCRdb table, and some are missing; sequencing was by immunoSEQ multiplex PCR. The data contain under 150,000 clones, over 60% of them seen just once; the ten biggest clones take up around 6%. Treatment denoted: oral pan-JAK inhibitor, 5-10 mg twice daily. Source: CD4+ T cells sorted from blood, taken at week 4, from a patient treated with tofacitinib. The origin of the receptors is a human donor with alopecia areata.

There are a few counts of this clone. This chain joins TRBV5-1 and TRBJ2-5; unclear D gene. The germline gives CDR1 SGHRS, CDR2 YFSETQ. CDR3 length equals 14 residues. Deletions cut 0 bases from V and 5 bases from J, with 11 bases between. The DNA of the CDR3 is TGCGCCAGCAGCTTGGGGACGGATGGGGAGACCCAGTACTTC. Amino acids: CASSLGTDGETQYF. The complete variable domain, with remaining parts taken from reference TRBV5-1 and TRBJ2-5, reads KAGVTQTPRYLIKTRGQQVTLSCSPISGHRSVSWYQQTPGQGLQFLFEYFSETQRNKGNFPGRFSGRQFSNSRSEMNVSTLELGDSALYLCASSLGTDGETQYFGPGTRLLVL.

The J gene is TRBJ2-7, the V gene TRBV7-2, with D perhaps given as TRBD1 or TRBD2 (5 bases each). CDR3 size: 16 residues. CDR1 and CDR2 (germline): SGHTA, FQGNSA. V was cut by 1 base and J by 4 bases, with 17 bases left in between. The CDR3 here is CASSLVLQGPTYEQYF. The CDR3 DNA sequence: TGTGCCAGCAGCTTAGTCTTGCAGGGACCTACGTACGAGCAGTACTTC.

This clone turned up a few times. This chain connects TRBV5-6 to TRBJ2-3, with 8 bases identical to TRBD2. Germline V lookup: CDR1 SGHDT, CDR2 YYEEEE. The V segment lost 4 bases and the J segment 7 bases; nucleotides outside the gene matches: 14. This CDR3 spans 16 amino acids. For the CDR3, the DNA is TGTGCCAGCAGCGCGGCGGGAGCGGGAGTACGGAATACGCAGTATTTT. Encoded protein: CASSAAGAGVRNTQYF.

In its sample, this clone was seen a few times. V gene TRBV9 combines with J gene TRBJ1-1; D is unresolved. V dropped 0 bases and J dropped 2 bases, with 11 bases sitting between them. The CDR3 length is 15 residues. Germline V gene lookup returns CDR1 SGDLS and CDR2 YYNGEE. CDR3 nucleotide sequence: TGTGCCAGCAGCGTAGTATTGAGGGCAAACACTGAAGCTTTCTTT. It translates to CASSVVLRANTEAFF.

V gene TRBV5-1 combines with J gene TRBJ1-2; D possibly corresponds to TRBD1 (6 bases). This CDR3 region has 13 residues. CDR1 and CDR2 (germline): SGHRS, YFSETQ. V gave up 3 bases and J gave up 13 bases, with 19 bases separating them. Here the CDR3 DNA reads TGCGCCAGCAGCTCAAATGACGGACAGAATCCCACCTTC. Its translation: CASSSNDGQNPTF.

Only one count was recorded for this clone. V usage is TRBV2 and J usage is TRBJ2-7; D call uncertain. Germline-derived CDR1 and CDR2 are SNHLY and FYNNEI. The CDR3 runs to 13 residues. The V and J ends lost 0 bases and 7 bases respectively, with 10 bases between them. The CDR3 loop is CASSEALRGEQYF. Here the CDR3 DNA reads TGTGCCAGCAGTGAAGCGCTTCGTGGAGAGCAGTACTTC. Looking up the rest from reference TRBV2 and TRBJ2-7 gives the full variable domain: EPEVTQTPSHQVTQMGQEVILRCVPISNHLYFYWYRQILGQKVEFLVSFYNNEISEKSEIFDDQFSVERPDGSNFTLKIRSTKLEDSAMYFCASSEALRGEQYFGPGTRLTVT.

The chain is built from TRBV5-6 and TRBJ2-1, with D uncertain. V gave up 1 base and J gave up 4 bases, with 9 bases separating them. The CDR3 is made up of 14 amino acids. Germline lookup yields CDR1 SGHDT and CDR2 YYEEEE. The DNA for the CDR3 is TGTGCCAGCAGCTTGATCAACACTTACAATGAGCAGTTCTTC. Residues: CASSLINTYNEQFF.

This clone was seen once. This chain joins TRBV15 and TRBJ2-5, with D possibly being TRBD1 (6 bases). The V end was cut by 7 bases, the J end by 2 bases, with 11 bases between. From germline, CDR1 is LNHNV and CDR2 YYDKDF (reference sequence). The CDR3 totals 13 residues. CDR3 sequence reads: CATTQGGQETQYF. The CDR3 DNA is TGTGCCACCACCCAAGGGGGTCAAGAGACCCAGTACTTC.

This clone was found a few times. The chain combines TRBV29-1 with TRBJ1-2, with 8 bases identical to TRBD1. V lost 1 base to trimming and J lost 6 bases; unmatched junction nucleotides: 1. The germline V gene has CDR1 SQVTM and CDR2 ANQGSEA. The CDR3 has 12 residues. CDR3 region: CSVEAGGHGYTF. In DNA, the CDR3 is TGCAGCGTTGAAGCAGGGGGCCATGGCTACACCTTC.

This chain connects TRBV5-1 to TRBJ1-3; possibly TRBD1 for D (5 bases). Deletions cut 2 bases from V and 4 bases from J, with 13 bases between. CDR1 and CDR2 from the germline V gene are SGHRS and YFSETQ. This CDR3 has 15 amino acids. The CDR3 region is CASSLSGRDGNTIYF. CDR3 nucleotides: TGCGCCAGCAGCTTATCAGGGCGCGACGGAAACACCATATATTTT.

This clone was counted only a few times. The chain joins TRBV7-3 to TRBJ2-1, with 7 bases fitting TRBD1. The CDR3 sequence is 14 residues long. V lost 5 bases, J lost 6 bases, and 7 bases stayed unmatched. Germline values: CDR1 SGHTA, CDR2 FQGTGA. As DNA, the CDR3 is TGTGCCAGCAGCAGCACGACAGGGAGCAATGAGCAGTTCTTC. As protein: CASSSTTGSNEQFF.

The DNA of the CDR3 is TGCGCCAGCAGCGTGGGGGGAGGGGCCTATGGCTACACCTTC. Encoded protein: CASSVGGGAYGYTF. The rearrangement links TRBV4-1 to TRBJ1-2; D is possibly TRBD1 (5 bases). The CDR3 totals 14 residues. V was clipped by 5 bases and J by 4 bases, with 14 bases between them. The V gene's germline CDR1 is MGHRA and CDR2 YSYEKL.

The chain is built from TRBV2 and TRBJ2-2, with D unresolved. Between the trimmed V and J ends, which lost 7 bases and 1 base, there was a span of 4 bases. Per the germline V gene, CDR1 is SNHLY and CDR2 is FYNNEI. The CDR3 length is 12 residues. The DNA for the CDR3 is TGTGCCAGCAATAGGAACACCGGGGAGCTGTTTTTT. Translation: CASNRNTGELFF.

The chain carries TRBV4-3 and TRBJ1-5; D is unresolved. The CDR3 spans 13 residues. Germline-derived CDR1 and CDR2 are LGHNA and YSLEER. V dropped 1 base and J dropped 4 bases, with 5 bases sitting between them. The CDR3 nucleotides read TGCGCCAGCAGCCAAGCCGTTAATCAGCCCCAGCATTTT. It codes for CASSQAVNQPQHF.

The chain couples TRBV29-1 to TRBJ2-7, with 9 bases matching TRBD1. The V gene end was trimmed by 5 bases and the J gene end by 1 base; junction bases not matched to a gene: 6. This CDR3 region has 14 residues. Per the germline V gene, CDR1 is SQVTM and CDR2 is ANQGSEA. This CDR3 reads CSVRSDRGSYEQYF. CDR3 nucleotides: TGCAGCGTTCGAAGCGACAGGGGGTCCTACGAGCAGTACTTC.

Sample share makes this clone medium-sized. This chain uses TRBV10-3 with TRBJ2-7, with D tentatively TRBD1 (6 bases). With 3 bases removed from V and 2 bases from J, the gap between germline ends came to 17 bases. The CDR3 covers 16 residues. Germline V CDR1 and CDR2: ENHRY, SYGVKD. The CDR3 sequence is CAISELSGHRAYEQYF. CDR3 coding DNA: TGTGCCATCAGTGAATTGTCGGGACATAGGGCCTACGAGCAGTACTTC.

J is TRBJ2-7 and V is TRBV30, with TRBD1 matching over 8 bases. V was clipped by 6 bases and J by 6 bases; unmatched bases: 7. Germline assignment: CDR1 GTSNPN and CDR2 SVGIG (reference sequence). The CDR3 spans 12 residues. Here the CDR3 DNA reads TGTGCCTGCTCTCGACAGGGGAGCGAGCAGTACTTC. This sequence encodes CACSRQGSEQYF.

The chain uses TRBV5-1 and TRBJ2-7; 10 bases match TRBD1. V gave up 4 bases and J gave up 7 bases; unmatched junction bases: 8. This CDR3 region has 14 residues. Germline lookup yields CDR1 SGHRS and CDR2 YFSETQ. DNA for the CDR3: TGCGCCAGCAGCGTAGACAGGGGGCGCGGGGAGCAGTACTTC. As protein: CASSVDRGRGEQYF.

The chain employs TRBV30 and TRBJ2-7, with D perhaps matching TRBD1 or TRBD2 (5 bases each). Trimming stripped 5 bases from V and 4 bases from J, with 27 bases between. Germline V gene sequence: CDR1 GTSNPN, CDR2 SVGIG (reference sequence). The CDR3 runs to 17 residues. The CDR3 DNA reads TGTGCCTGGGGGGCGACTTTGGGCAGGAGGAAATCATACGAGCAGTACTTC. Its translation: CAWGATLGRRKSYEQYF.

V usage is TRBV19 and J usage is TRBJ2-7; D is ambiguous. The length of the CDR3 is 13 residues. V lost 5 bases and J 2 bases, leaving 10 bases between the germline ends. Per germline, CDR1 LNHDA and CDR2 SQIVND (reference sequence). Here the CDR3 reads CASSEQRAYEQYF. The DNA of the CDR3 is TGTGCCAGTAGTGAACAAAGGGCCTACGAGCAGTACTTC.

The sample holds a few counts of this clone. The chain combines TRBV7-2 with TRBJ1-2; no reliable D call. The CDR3 is 15 residues long. V gave up 5 bases and J gave up 4 bases, with 17 bases separating them. Germline assignment: CDR1 SGHTA and CDR2 FQGNSA. Here the CDR3 DNA reads TGTGCCAGCAGCGTCCGGGTGTCGGGGAGCTATGGCTACACCTTC. Protein: CASSVRVSGSYGYTF.

This clone was seen a few times. The chain combines TRBV4-1 with TRBJ2-7, with 9 bases aligning to TRBD1. J lost 5 bases, V lost 4 bases, and 9 bases had no gene match. CDR3 length equals 15 residues. CDR1 is MGHRA, CDR2 YSYEKL, per germline. CDR3 nucleotide sequence: TGCGCCAGCAGCCGGACACAGGGGGCGCGGGACGAGCAGTACTTC. Residues: CASSRTQGARDEQYF.

The CDR3 here is CASSNGSYNEQFF. The CDR3 DNA follows: TGCGCCAGCAGCAACGGGTCATACAATGAGCAGTTCTTC. This chain connects TRBV5-1 to TRBJ2-1; unclear D gene. Trimming stripped 4 bases from V and 4 bases from J, with 9 bases between. CDR3 length equals 13 residues. Germline V gene data show CDR1 as SGHRS and CDR2 as YFSETQ.

CDR3 protein: CASSLSPAGGATDTQYF. Written as DNA, the CDR3 is TGTGCCAGCAGCTTAAGTCCAGCGGGAGGTGCAACAGATACGCAGTATTTT. The J gene is TRBJ2-3, the V gene TRBV7-3; 9 nucleotides line up with TRBD2. The germline CDR1 and CDR2 sequences are SGHTA and FQGTGA. V shed 1 base, J shed 3 bases, and the junction held 8 bases outside the gene matches. The CDR3 is made up of 17 amino acids.

The chain joins TRBV28 to TRBJ1-2; D may be TRBD1 (5 bases). Per the germline V gene, CDR1 is MDHEN and CDR2 is SYDVKM. Deletions cut 4 bases from V and 5 bases from J, with 14 bases between. The CDR3 runs 14 residues. The CDR3 DNA follows: TGTGCCAGCAGTTGGGGGACGCTGGGATATGGCTACACCTTC. Translation gives CASSWGTLGYGYTF.

Only one count was recorded for this clone. The genes are TRBV29-1 and TRBJ2-5; 7 bases fit TRBD1. The junction had 4 bases not matched to a gene; V was cut back by 6 bases and J by 3 bases. This CDR3 is built from 12 residues. Germline loops: CDR1 SQVTM, CDR2 ANQGSEA. CDR3 amino acids: CSVLTGKETQYF. CDR3 in DNA: TGCAGCGTACTGACAGGGAAAGAGACCCAGTACTTC.

Only one count was recorded for this clone. The chain joins TRBV2 to TRBJ1-2; a weak D match, TRBD1 (5 bases). The germline V gene has CDR1 SNHLY and CDR2 FYNNEI. This CDR3 has 13 residues. V dropped 3 bases and J dropped 7 bases, with 12 bases sitting between them. The CDR3 reads CASSDRAVGGYTF. As DNA, the CDR3 is TGTGCCAGCAGTGACAGGGCGGTCGGTGGCTACACCTTC.